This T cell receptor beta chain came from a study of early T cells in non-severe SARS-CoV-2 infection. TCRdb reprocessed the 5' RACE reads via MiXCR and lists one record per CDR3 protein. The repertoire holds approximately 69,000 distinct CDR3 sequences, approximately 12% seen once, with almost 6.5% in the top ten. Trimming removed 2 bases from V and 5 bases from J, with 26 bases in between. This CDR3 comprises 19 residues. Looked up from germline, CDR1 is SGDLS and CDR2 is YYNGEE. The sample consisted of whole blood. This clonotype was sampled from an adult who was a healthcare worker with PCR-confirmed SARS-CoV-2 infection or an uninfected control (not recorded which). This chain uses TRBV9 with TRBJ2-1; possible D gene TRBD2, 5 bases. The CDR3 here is CASSVFPVLFSGTNNEQFF. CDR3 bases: TGTGCCAGCAGCGTCTTTCCCGTTTTGTTCTCGGGAACTAACAATGAGCAGTTCTTC.